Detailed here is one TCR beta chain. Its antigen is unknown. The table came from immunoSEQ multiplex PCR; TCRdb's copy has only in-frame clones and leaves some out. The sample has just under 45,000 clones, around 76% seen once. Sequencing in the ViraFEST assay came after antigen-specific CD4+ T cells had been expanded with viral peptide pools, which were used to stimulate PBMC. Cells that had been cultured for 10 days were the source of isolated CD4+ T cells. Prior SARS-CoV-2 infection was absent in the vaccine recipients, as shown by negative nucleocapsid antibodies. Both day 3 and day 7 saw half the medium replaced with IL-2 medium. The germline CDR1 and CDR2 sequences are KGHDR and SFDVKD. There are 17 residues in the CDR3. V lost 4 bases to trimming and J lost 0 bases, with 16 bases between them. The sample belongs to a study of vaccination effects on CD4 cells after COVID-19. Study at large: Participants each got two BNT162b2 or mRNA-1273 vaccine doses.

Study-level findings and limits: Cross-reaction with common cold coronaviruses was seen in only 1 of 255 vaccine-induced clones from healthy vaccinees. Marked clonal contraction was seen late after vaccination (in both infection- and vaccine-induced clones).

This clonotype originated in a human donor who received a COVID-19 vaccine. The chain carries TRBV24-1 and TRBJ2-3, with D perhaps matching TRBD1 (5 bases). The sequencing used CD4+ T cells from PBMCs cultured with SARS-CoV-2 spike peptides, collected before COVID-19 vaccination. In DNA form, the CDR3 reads TGTGCCACCAGTGACCGTGGACACCAAGAAAGCACAGATACGCAGTATTTT. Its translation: CATSDRGHQESTDTQYF.